Sequencing of this T cell receptor beta chain was carried out in a study of post-analysis software for immune sequencing data. Study details: Both relapsing-remitting and secondary progressive multiple sclerosis featured among the disease courses, as did progressive-relapsing multiple sclerosis.

Study results and caveats: Diversity measured as normalized Chao1 was significantly lower in multiple sclerosis patients than in controls. Controls had lower frequencies than patients of about five TRBV segments, which included TRBV5-6, TRBV5-1 and TRBV20-1.

Turning to this clonotype: Its antigen is not identified.

The TCR beta cDNA libraries carried unique molecular identifiers. TCRdb itself ran the PCR reads through MiXCR, one entry per CDR3 protein. Among 740,000 or so distinct CDR3 sequences listed, approximately 57% were seen once. CDR1 MNHEY and CDR2 SMNVEV come from the germline V gene (reference sequence). Trimming at V came to 1 base and at J to 2 bases, leaving 7 bases not matched to a gene. The CDR3 totals 16 residues. This receptor was taken from a girl aged 5-17 years with multiple sclerosis. The specimen sequenced was blood. V gene TRBV27 combines with J gene TRBJ2-7, with 8 bases matching TRBD2. The CDR3 loop is CASSLFAGGPTYEQYF. CDR3 sequence (DNA): TGTGCCAGCAGTTTATTCGCGGGGGGCCCCACCTACGAGCAGTACTTC.